This T cell receptor (beta chain) was sequenced in a study of identical twins. Healthy Caucasians were all of the donors. MiXCR, run by TCRdb on the 5' RACE reads, gives a single entry per CDR3 protein. The sample includes fewer than 350,000 distinct CDR3 sequences, about 8.9% of them seen just once. This clonotype was counted a few times. These sequences were also reported in another study, on yellow fever vaccine responses in identical twins.

The receptor was derived from a woman younger than 30 in good health. Sequencing used memory (CD45RO+) T cells sorted from blood.

The CDR3 DNA follows: TGTGCCAGCAGCCTACGTACTAGCAACTACAATGAGCAGTTCTTC. Amino acids: CASSLRTSNYNEQFF. The chain joins TRBV5-8 to TRBJ2-1; D possibly corresponds to TRBD2 (6 bases). With 4 bases removed from V and 3 bases from J, the gap between germline ends came to 14 bases. The CDR3 extends over 15 amino acids. Germline V gene data show CDR1 as SGHTS and CDR2 as YDEGEE.